This TCR beta chain is from a study of cytomegalovirus exposure and HLA in healthy donors. General study results and limits: It was about 150 TCR beta chains that were listed as cytomegalovirus-associated. In a later analysis, HLA-C alleles had the fewest associated TCRs, DRB1 alleles the most.

Each donor's status was that of a healthy bone marrow donor. While unrecorded immune exposures were likely, the donors were nominally healthy when sampled. PCR employed 60 Vbeta and 13 Jbeta primers. The table came from immunoSEQ multiplex PCR; TCRdb's copy has only in-frame clones and leaves some out. The top ten clones hold around 3.6% of a sample with around 130,000 clones, approximately 80% of them seen once. Comments on this clone: Its specificity is not known.

There are 16 residues in the CDR3. CDR1 and CDR2 (germline): LNHDA, SQIVND (reference sequence). The germline V and J ends were trimmed by 7 bases and 3 bases, with 19 bases remaining between them. This chain uses TRBV19 with TRBJ1-5; D call uncertain. Sequencing was carried out using PBMCs. The sequence was collected from a woman aged 40 to 55 in good health and CMV-seronegative. This CDR3 reads CASMTTLGQLNQPQHF. DNA for the CDR3: TGTGCCAGTATGACTACCCTTGGGCAACTCAATCAGCCCCAGCATTTT.